This TCR beta chain was observed in a study of monozygotic twins with inflammatory bowel disease. With no T cell sorting beforehand, total RNA was isolated from whole blood. The CDR3 spans 15 residues. Germline V gives CDR1 MNHEY, CDR2 SMNVEV (reference sequence). Study-wide results and limits: Versus healthy twins, IBD patients showed fewer clonotypes shared with others, especially with disease activity. Limited statistical power may explain no repertoire similarity difference between concordant and discordant twins.

Template switching appended UMIs that held a 6-nucleotide sample barcode. TCRdb re-analyzed the 5' RACE reads; it lists each CDR3 protein once, without DNA. This specimen shows 420,000 or so distinct CDR3 sequences; the ten leading clones hold 2% to 3%. Note on this clonotype: No antigen is known for it.

This receptor was obtained from a human donor with ulcerative colitis or Crohn's disease, or a healthy co-twin of an affected twin (not recorded which). The gene calls are TRBV27 and TRBJ1-2; without DNA, the TCRdb call of TRBD1 cannot be checked. The material sequenced was blood. The CDR3 loop reads CASSSDRGRNYGYTF.